What follows are 13 T cell receptor beta chains derived from one specimen sequenced in a study of post-analysis software for immune sequencing data. Study-level results: In patients, TRBV5-6, TRBV5-1 and TRBV20-1 belonged to several TRBV segments found more frequently than in controls.

These receptors have no identified antigens. Unique molecular identifiers tagged the TCR beta cDNA libraries. TCRdb used MiXCR to reprocess the PCR reads, holding one entry per CDR3 protein. The data hold 650,000 to 900,000 distinct CDR3 sequences, with around 45% observed a single time. Specimen: blood. The receptors here all came from a girl aged 10 to 17 with multiple sclerosis.

Turning to this clonotype: The germline gene is not matched at one end of the junction; a read error may be the cause. This chain links TRBV7-7 with TRBJ2-5; 12 nucleotides line up with TRBD2. The last part of the DNA fits TRBJ2-7 better; the J call may be wrong. CDR1 and CDR2 (germline): SSHAT, FNYEAQ (reference sequence). The CDR3 has 17 residues. This CDR3 is CASSLDLAGGSRYEQYF. CDR3 DNA sequence: TGTGCTAGCAGCTTAGACCTAGCGGGAGGGTCTAGGTACGAGCAGTACTTC.

The chain uses TRBV29-1 and TRBJ1-2; the match to TRBD1 covers 9 bases. Germline values: CDR1 SQVTM, CDR2 ANQGSEA. J was trimmed by 4 bases and V by 6 bases; bases with no gene match: 9. There are 14 residues in the CDR3. The CDR3 DNA reads as TGCAGCGTGTCCGGGACAGGGCTATCCTATGGCTACACCTTC. Translation: CSVSGTGLSYGYTF.

This clonotype has only a few counts. V usage is TRBV10-3 and J usage is TRBJ2-7; the match to TRBD1 covers 7 bases. Germline V lookup: CDR1 ENHRY, CDR2 SYGVKD. The CDR3 loop spans 13 amino acids. With V trimmed by 5 bases and J by 3 bases, 4 bases remained unmatched. DNA of the CDR3: TGTGCCATCAGTCCTACAGGGGACTACGAGCAGTACTTC. Protein sequence: CAISPTGDYEQYF.

This sequence joins TRBV20-1 and TRBJ1-5, with D perhaps TRBD1 (5 bases). CDR1 DFQATT and CDR2 SNEGSKA come from the germline V gene (reference sequence). V dropped 0 bases and J dropped 5 bases, with 14 bases sitting between them. This CDR3 comprises 15 residues. CDR3: CSARDARARDQPQHF. DNA for the CDR3: TGCAGTGCTAGAGATGCCAGGGCTAGGGATCAGCCCCAGCATTTT.

This chain joins TRBV30 and TRBJ1-2; perhaps TRBD1 as D (6 bases). This CDR3 has 12 amino acids. Germline V gives CDR1 GTSNPN, CDR2 SVGIG (reference sequence). Trimming shortened V by 3 bases and J by 4 bases, and 9 bases separated the two germline ends. CDR3 bases: TGTGCCTGGAGGATGACAGGCTATGGCTACACCTTC. Its protein is CAWRMTGYGYTF.

The CDR3: CASSMGVAKNIQYF. In DNA form, the CDR3 reads TGTGCCAGCTCTATGGGAGTGGCCAAAAACATTCAGTACTTC. The rearrangement links TRBV12-3 or TRBV12-4 to TRBJ2-4; possible D gene TRBD2, 5 bases. This CDR3 comprises 14 residues. Trimming removed 8 bases at V and 1 base at J, with 12 bases between.

This clonotype was detected a few times. The J gene is TRBJ2-3, the V gene TRBV7-2, with a tentative D call TRBD2 (6 bases). CDR3 length: 15 residues. Germline loops: CDR1 SGHTA, CDR2 FQGNSA. V was trimmed by 5 bases and J by 2 bases, leaving 14 bases between them. The CDR3 spells CASSRPGADTDTQYF. Here the CDR3 DNA reads TGTGCCAGCAGCCGCCCGGGAGCTGACACAGATACGCAGTATTTT.

The V gene is TRBV20-1, the J gene TRBJ2-5, with TRBD2 identical over 12 bases. The ends lost 6 bases at V and 4 bases at J; junction bases unmatched: 6. The CDR3 is made up of 14 amino acids. Looked up from germline, CDR1 is DFQATT and CDR2 is SNEGSKA (reference sequence). The chain's CDR3 is CSARTSGVRETQYF. CDR3 coding DNA: TGCAGTGCCAGGACTAGCGGGGTGAGAGAGACCCAGTACTTC.

This sequence joins TRBV5-6 and TRBJ1-1; D gene uncertain. Germline loops: CDR1 SGHDT, CDR2 YYEEEE. Trimming removed 7 bases at V and 2 bases at J, with 9 bases between. The CDR3 is 12 residues long. The CDR3: CASGRDNTEAFF. CDR3 sequence (DNA): TGTGCCAGCGGACGGGATAACACTGAAGCTTTCTTT.

The chain joins TRBV9 to TRBJ1-1; 11 bases match TRBD1. V trimming: 3 bases; J trimming: 4 bases; junction bases outside the gene matches: 5. This CDR3 is 15 amino acids long. Germline CDR1 and CDR2: SGDLS and YYNGEE. The CDR3, as DNA: TGTGCCAGCAGCGCCGGGACAGGGGGTGGCACTGAAGCTTTCTTT. It encodes CASSAGTGGGTEAFF.

This clonotype was seen more than once but under ten times. This CDR3 is CASQRASGLYEQYF. Written as DNA, the CDR3 is TGTGCCAGCCAACGGGCTAGCGGGCTCTACGAGCAGTACTTC. V is TRBV6-5 and J is TRBJ2-7, with 8 nucleotides matching TRBD2. Trimming cost V 8 bases and J 3 bases; bases outside gene matches: 9. The CDR3 covers 14 residues. Looked up from germline, CDR1 is MNHEY and CDR2 is SVGAGI.

This clonotype showed up just a few times. J is TRBJ2-2 and V is TRBV6-1, with 7 bases identical to TRBD1. V shed 7 bases and J 2 bases; nucleotides not matched to a gene: 10. From germline, CDR1 is MNHNS and CDR2 SASEGT. This CDR3 has 16 residues. CDR3 nucleotides: TGTGCCAGCACCGAGGGGGCAGGTCTAAACACCGGGGAGCTGTTTTTT. It is translated as CASTEGAGLNTGELFF.

As concerns this clonotype: At one boundary the junction diverges from the germline segment, which might be a read error. The V gene is TRBV27, the J gene TRBJ2-3; 9 bases line up with TRBD1. The CDR3 contains 17 residues. Per the germline V gene, CDR1 is MNHEY and CDR2 is SMNVEV (reference sequence). The CDR3 nucleotides read TGTGCCTGCAGTTTATCCCCAGTGGACAGGGGTACAGATACGCAGTATTTT. It codes for CACSLSPVDRGTDTQYF.